These 6 T cell receptor beta chains came from one sample sequenced in a study of early T cells in non-severe SARS-CoV-2 infection. TCRdb reprocessed the 5' RACE reads via MiXCR and lists one record per CDR3 protein. The sample includes some 27,000 distinct CDR3 sequences, approximately 4% seen only once; the top ten take over 9%. The material sequenced was whole blood. These receptors originate from an adult who was a healthcare worker with PCR-confirmed SARS-CoV-2 infection or an uninfected control (not recorded which).

The rearrangement uses TRBV28 and TRBJ2-7; 12 bases map to TRBD1. Germline loops: CDR1 MDHEN, CDR2 SYDVKM. This CDR3 has 14 amino acids. V shed 6 bases and J 4 bases; nucleotides not matched to a gene: 4. The CDR3 reads CASRGTGGKYEQYF. Written as DNA, the CDR3 is TGTGCCAGCAGAGGGACAGGGGGCAAGTACGAGCAGTACTTC.

This clonotype has ten or more counts. This sequence joins TRBV29-1 and TRBJ2-1; unclear D gene. Trimming took off 7 bases at V and 4 bases at J, with 5 bases between the two ends. CDR1 and CDR2 from the germline V gene are SQVTM and ANQGSEA. This CDR3 has 10 amino acids. CDR3 bases: TGCAGCGCCTGGTACAATGAGCAGTTCTTC. As protein: CSAWYNEQFF.

This clonotype has at least ten counts. The chain combines TRBV20-1 with TRBJ1-5; the D gene is possibly TRBD1 (6 bases). This CDR3 contains 16 residues. Germline CDR1 reads DFQATT; CDR2 reads SNEGSKA (reference sequence). The V end was cut by 6 bases, the J end by 1 base, with 19 bases between. In nucleotides, the CDR3 is TGCAGTGCGATATCGGGGGGGCGCGGAAGCAATCAGCCCCAGCATTTT. As protein: CSAISGGRGSNQPQHF.

This clonotype was counted ten times or more. The chain joins TRBV5-6 to TRBJ2-2, with 8 bases fitting TRBD2. CDR1 is SGHDT, CDR2 YYEEEE, per germline. The CDR3 extends over 17 amino acids. Trimming cost V 1 base and J 5 bases; bases outside gene matches: 10. For the CDR3, the DNA is TGTGCCAGCAGCTTGAAAGGGGAGCGGGAGAAGACCGGGGAGCTGTTTTTT. It translates to CASSLKGEREKTGELFF.

This clonotype has a count of ten or more. This chain links TRBV5-4 with TRBJ2-7; 15 nucleotides match TRBD2. Germline values: CDR1 SGHNT, CDR2 YYREEE (reference sequence). V gave up 4 bases and J gave up 2 bases; unmatched junction bases: 7. There are 17 residues in the CDR3. The DNA for the CDR3 is TGTGCCAGCAGCCCTCGGACTAGCGGGAGGGAGGCCTACGAGCAGTACTTC. It translates to CASSPRTSGREAYEQYF.

The chain carries TRBV27 and TRBJ1-5, with a weak D call TRBD1 (6 bases). The germline gives CDR1 MNHEY, CDR2 SMNVEV (reference sequence). Trimming left V 4 bases short and J 6 bases short, with 19 bases between. There are 16 residues in the CDR3. Here the CDR3 reads CASSSPQQGRGQPQHF. The CDR3 DNA is TGTGCCAGCAGTTCCCCCCAACAGGGTAGGGGTCAGCCCCAGCATTTT.